This T cell receptor beta chain was profiled in a study of cytomegalovirus exposure and HLA in healthy donors. Study-level background: Counted in an early data release were approximately 85 million unique TCRs from HLA-typed donors.

Notes on this clone: Antigen specificity is unknown.

Amplification used 60 Vbeta primers and 13 Jbeta primers. The method was immunoSEQ multiplex PCR; TCRdb's version includes in-frame clones alone and lacks a portion of them. The sample contains 150,000 to 200,000 clones, roughly four fifths of which appear only once. Overall study findings and caveats: The study assumed roughly uniform donor sequencing depth for presence/absence analyses.

CDR3 length: 13 amino acids. V lost 3 bases and J 7 bases, leaving 12 bases between the germline ends. The germline V gene encodes CDR1 ENHRY and CDR2 SYGVKD. This receptor was taken from a young woman in good health and CMV-seropositive. Sequenced material: PBMCs. The genes are TRBV10-3 and TRBJ1-2; D is unclear. The CDR3 sequence: CAISDVSSGGYTF. Here the CDR3 DNA reads TGTGCCATCAGTGATGTCTCCAGCGGTGGCTACACCTTC.